The 27 T cell receptor beta chains below come from one sample, sequenced in a study of cytomegalovirus exposure and HLA in healthy donors. The protocol was immunoSEQ multiplex PCR, while the TCRdb copy is restricted to in-frame clones and leaves out a portion. Of about 170,000 clones listed, 89% are singletons. Sequenced: PBMCs. Receptors were obtained from a woman younger than 30 in good health and CMV-seropositive.

V is TRBV5-6 and J is TRBJ1-5; D possibly corresponds to TRBD1 (6 bases). V was clipped by 4 bases and J by 4 bases, with 12 bases between them. Germline V gene lookup returns CDR1 SGHDT and CDR2 YYEEEE. The CDR3 is made up of 14 amino acids. The CDR3 sequence is CASSRTGFNQPQHF. The DNA for the CDR3 is TGTGCCAGCAGCAGAACAGGGTTTAATCAGCCCCAGCATTTT. Combining the CDR3 with reference TRBV5-6 and TRBJ1-5 gives the whole variable domain DAGVTQSPTHLIKTRGQQVTLRCSPKSGHDTVSWYQQALGQGPQFIFQYYEEEERQRGNFPDRFSGHQFPNYSSELNVNALLLGDSALYLCASSRTGFNQPQHFGDGTRLSIL.

The table lists this clone with a few counts. V usage is TRBV4-1 and J usage is TRBJ2-3; 12 nucleotides match TRBD2. The germline gives CDR1 MGHRA, CDR2 YSYEKL. The V and J ends lost 0 bases and 6 bases, in that order; junction bases with no gene match: 4. The CDR3 has 16 amino acids. The chain's CDR3 is CASSQDRLAGGDTQYF. The CDR3 DNA reads as TGCGCCAGCAGCCAAGATCGGCTAGCGGGAGGGGATACGCAGTATTTT.

The chain has TRBV4-1 and TRBJ2-7, with 10 positions matching TRBD1. Unmatched junction bases numbered 2, after V lost 4 bases and J lost 5 bases. The CDR3 contains 13 residues. Germline V lookup: CDR1 MGHRA, CDR2 YSYEKL. The CDR3 spells CASSLGTGDEQYF. For the CDR3, the DNA is TGCGCCAGCAGCCTAGGGACAGGGGACGAGCAGTACTTC.

The chain links TRBV20-1 to TRBJ1-1; 7 bases are shared with TRBD1. The ends lost 4 bases at V and 5 bases at J; junction bases unmatched: 1. The CDR3 is 11 amino acids. Germline V gene sequence: CDR1 DFQATT, CDR2 SNEGSKA (reference sequence). The CDR3 here is CSATRGTEAFF. The CDR3 bases are TGCAGTGCTACCAGGGGGACTGAAGCTTTCTTT.

V gene TRBV28 combines with J gene TRBJ2-1; tentatively, D is TRBD2 (6 bases). V lost 5 bases, J lost 5 bases, and 16 bases lay in between. The CDR3 extends over 15 amino acids. Germline CDR1 reads MDHEN; CDR2 reads SYDVKM. The CDR3 sequence is CASSIPGGINNEQFF. DNA for the CDR3: TGTGCCAGCAGTATACCTGGCGGGATCAACAATGAGCAGTTCTTC.

The chain links TRBV5-4 to TRBJ1-5; TRBD1 matches 8 bases. J gave up 4 bases and V 2 bases, and 5 bases lay outside the gene matches. The CDR3 is 15 amino acids. Germline V CDR1 and CDR2: SGHNT, YYREEE (reference sequence). The CDR3 region has the DNA TGTGCCAGCAGCTTCTGGACAGGGTCGAATCAGCCCCAGCATTTT. The encoded protein is CASSFWTGSNQPQHF. Complete variable domain (other parts from reference TRBV5-4 and TRBJ1-5): ETGVTQSPTHLIKTRGQQVTLRCSSQSGHNTVSWYQQALGQGPQFIFQYYREEENGRGNFPPRFSGLQFPNYSSELNVNALELDDSALYLCASSFWTGSNQPQHFGDGTRLSIL.

The rearrangement uses TRBV5-6 and TRBJ2-5; a possible D gene is TRBD2 (6 bases). This CDR3 contains 14 residues. Germline V lookup: CDR1 SGHDT, CDR2 YYEEEE. Between the trimmed V and J ends, which lost 7 bases and 8 bases, there was a span of 21 bases. CDR3 nucleotide sequence: TGTGCCAGCGCCGGGACGTCACATGCGGGAACCCAGTACTTC. Its protein is CASAGTSHAGTQYF.

The V gene is TRBV6-1, the J gene TRBJ2-3, with 8 positions matching TRBD2. Germline V gene sequence: CDR1 MNHNS, CDR2 SASEGT. With V trimmed by 2 bases and J by 3 bases, 7 bases remained unmatched. The CDR3 runs 16 residues. CDR3: CASSEKVGGRTDTQYF. In DNA, the CDR3 is TGTGCCAGCAGTGAAAAAGTGGGCGGGAGGACAGATACGCAGTATTTT.

The chain combines TRBV5-4 with TRBJ2-7, with 9 bases aligning to TRBD1. Germline loops: CDR1 SGHNT, CDR2 YYREEE (reference sequence). V was pared by 4 bases and J by 9 bases, with 20 bases of the junction left unmatched. The CDR3 loop spans 17 amino acids. The CDR3 sequence is CASSKGTGSSVGLGQYF. DNA for the CDR3: TGTGCCAGCAGCAAAGGGACAGGGTCATCCGTTGGGCTAGGGCAGTACTTC.

V gene TRBV11-2 combines with J gene TRBJ1-4, with 7 positions matching TRBD1. V shed 3 bases and J 12 bases; nucleotides not matched to a gene: 13. The germline V gene has CDR1 SGHAT and CDR2 FQNNGV. The CDR3 extends over 15 amino acids. The CDR3 nucleotides read TGTGCCAGCAGCTTCAATTTAGGAGACAGGGAGCAACTGTTTTTT. It specifies CASSFNLGDREQLFF.

V usage is TRBV6-6 and J usage is TRBJ1-5; TRBD1 matches at 8 bases. The CDR3 contains 14 residues. From germline, CDR1 is MNHNY and CDR2 SVGAGI (reference sequence). Unmatched junction bases numbered 7, after V lost 6 bases and J lost 6 bases. CDR3 loop: CASRVTGGSQPQHF. The CDR3 bases are TGTGCCAGCAGGGTAACAGGGGGAAGTCAGCCCCAGCATTTT.

The V and J genes are TRBV10-1 and TRBJ2-5; TRBD2 aligns across 9 bases. There are 18 residues in the CDR3. Trimming removed 6 bases from V and 2 bases from J; junction bases left unmatched: 16. The germline V gene encodes CDR1 WNHNN and CDR2 SYGVQD (reference sequence). This CDR3 is CASSAGLARGPQQETQYF. Here the CDR3 DNA reads TGCGCCAGCAGCGCTGGACTAGCGCGTGGTCCCCAACAAGAGACCCAGTACTTC.

This clone occurred once. This chain links TRBV11-3 with TRBJ2-7; D call uncertain. CDR1 is SGHNT and CDR2 is YENEEA in the germline V gene. Deletions cut 2 bases from V and 1 base from J, with 12 bases between. This CDR3 spans 15 amino acids. This chain's CDR3 is CASSLYYRSSYEQYF. CDR3 bases: TGTGCCAGCAGCTTATACTACCGAAGTTCCTACGAGCAGTACTTC.

The gene calls are TRBV6-1 and TRBJ2-1; 7 bases fit TRBD2. Germline V gives CDR1 MNHNS, CDR2 SASEGT. V shed 10 bases and J 2 bases; nucleotides not matched to a gene: 11. The CDR3 has 15 residues. The CDR3 spells CATTPRGSAYNEQFF. CDR3 coding DNA: TGTGCCACCACCCCCCGCGGGAGTGCCTACAATGAGCAGTTCTTC.

The gene calls are TRBV5-4 and TRBJ2-1; 9 bases map to TRBD1. Germline V gene data show CDR1 as SGHNT and CDR2 as YYREEE (reference sequence). There are 15 residues in the CDR3. The V segment lost 3 bases and the J segment 3 bases; nucleotides outside the gene matches: 4. CDR3 DNA: TGTGCCAGCAGCTACGGGACAGGGCTCTACAATGAGCAGTTCTTC. It translates to CASSYGTGLYNEQFF.

The chain joins TRBV4-3 to TRBJ2-7; 7 bases are shared with TRBD2. There are 15 residues in the CDR3. CDR1 is LGHNA, CDR2 YSLEER, per germline. Germline trimming cut 4 bases from V and 7 bases from J; bases unmatched to any gene: 13. CDR3 sequence reads: CASSPTSARAQEQYF. The DNA for the CDR3 is TGCGCCAGCAGCCCAACTAGCGCGCGGGCTCAAGAGCAGTACTTC.

The chain employs TRBV6-1 and TRBJ2-3; 13 bases map to TRBD2. V dropped 6 bases and J dropped 4; count of bases not matched to a gene: 4. In germline, CDR1 is MNHNS, CDR2 SASEGT. This CDR3 contains 15 residues. CDR3 nucleotides: TGTGCCAGCAGGCGGGGACTAGCGGGACCAGATACGCAGTATTTT. This sequence encodes CASRRGLAGPDTQYF.

The chain has TRBV11-2 and TRBJ2-3; tentative D call: TRBD1 (5 bases). CDR1 is SGHAT and CDR2 is FQNNGV in the germline V gene. This CDR3 has 18 amino acids. The V end lost 3 bases, the J end lost 0 bases, and 19 bases lay between the germline ends. The CDR3 protein is CASSFVSITQGSTDTQYF. The CDR3 DNA reads as TGTGCCAGCAGCTTTGTGTCTATCACCCAGGGAAGCACAGATACGCAGTATTTT.

V gene TRBV6-6 combines with J gene TRBJ2-5, with D maybe TRBD2 (5 bases). V dropped 4 bases and J dropped 4 bases, with 13 bases sitting between them. This CDR3 has 14 residues. Per the germline V gene, CDR1 is MNHNY and CDR2 is SVGAGI (reference sequence). CDR3 sequence: CASSSKIEGETQYF. Written as DNA, the CDR3 is TGTGCCAGCAGTTCCAAGATCGAGGGAGAGACCCAGTACTTC.

Notes on this clone: At one end, the junction sequence differs from germline, possibly due to a read error. The V gene is TRBV15, the J gene TRBJ2-1; 8 positions match TRBD1. Germline CDR1 reads LNHNV; CDR2 reads YYDKDF (reference sequence). This CDR3 has 14 residues. CDR3 nucleotides: TGTGCCACCAGCAGAGACGAAGTGAGTCAGGGGGCAGTCTTC. It encodes CATSRDEVSQGAVF.

The chain employs TRBV5-8 and TRBJ1-3; D unclear. This CDR3 is built from 15 residues. Trimming left V 0 bases short and J 0 bases short, with 7 bases between. Germline assignment: CDR1 SGHTS and CDR2 YDEGEE. This chain's CDR3 is CASSLDGISGNTIYF. The CDR3 nucleotides are TGTGCCAGCAGCTTGGACGGGATCTCTGGAAACACCATATATTTT. Together with reference TRBV5-8 and TRBJ1-3, the CDR3 gives the full variable domain: EAGVTQSPTHLIKTRGQQATLRCSPISGHTSVYWYQQALGLGLQFLLWYDEGEERNRGNFPPRFSGRQFPNYSSELNVNALELEDSALYLCASSLDGISGNTIYFGEGSWLTVV.

For the CDR3, the DNA is TGTGCCAGCAGTATCCAGGGGGTGAACACCGGGGAGCTGTTTTTT. Its protein is CASSIQGVNTGELFF. The rearrangement uses TRBV2 and TRBJ2-2; the match to TRBD1 covers 7 bases. The CDR3 contains 15 residues. V was clipped by 5 bases and J by 1 base; unmatched bases: 4. Germline V lookup: CDR1 SNHLY, CDR2 FYNNEI. Full variable domain (rest looked up from reference TRBV2 and TRBJ2-2): EPEVTQTPSHQVTQMGQEVILRCVPISNHLYFYWYRQILGQKVEFLVSFYNNEISEKSEIFDDQFSVERPDGSNFTLKIRSTKLEDSAMYFCASSIQGVNTGELFFGEGSRLTVL.

The chain carries TRBV5-8 and TRBJ2-7; TRBD1 might be the D (6 bases). The CDR3 runs 15 residues. Trimming stripped 3 bases from V and 2 bases from J, with 15 bases between. Germline V CDR1 and CDR2: SGHTS, YDEGEE. CDR3: CASSSTGILPYEQYF. The DNA of the CDR3 is TGTGCCAGCAGCTCGACAGGCATTTTGCCCTACGAGCAGTACTTC.

J is TRBJ1-1 and V is TRBV20-1; D possibly corresponds to TRBD1 (5 bases). V was clipped by 6 bases and J by 11 bases, with 16 bases between them. Germline lookup yields CDR1 DFQATT and CDR2 SNEGSKA (reference sequence). The length of the CDR3 is 11 residues. The CDR3 nucleotides read TGCAGTGCAACGAGCAGGGTTCCGGCTTTCTTT. It translates to CSATSRVPAFF.

The gene calls are TRBV6-5 and TRBJ2-6; D gene ambiguous. The CDR3 runs to 15 residues. CDR1 is MNHEY and CDR2 is SVGAGI in the germline V gene. V was cut by 2 bases and J by 2 bases, with 7 bases left in between. The CDR3 DNA reads as TGTGCCAGCAGTTACGTCTTTGCTGGGGCCAACGTCCTGACTTTC. Protein: CASSYVFAGANVLTF.

The gene calls are TRBV5-4 and TRBJ2-1, with 7 bases that match TRBD1. The J segment lost 6 bases and the V segment lost 4 bases, leaving 7 bases of the junction unmatched. Germline lookup yields CDR1 SGHNT and CDR2 YYREEE (reference sequence). There are 14 residues in the CDR3. For the CDR3, the DNA is TGTGCCAGCAGCAATGGACAGGCCTTCAATGAGCAGTTCTTC. Its protein product is CASSNGQAFNEQFF.

The rearrangement uses TRBV11-3 and TRBJ2-7, with D unresolved. V was clipped by 1 base and J by 3 bases, with 16 bases between them. The length of the CDR3 is 16 residues. The germline V gene encodes CDR1 SGHNT and CDR2 YENEEA. The CDR3 spells CASSLGTERPLYEQYF. The CDR3 DNA follows: TGTGCCAGCAGCTTAGGAACAGAAAGGCCTCTCTACGAGCAGTACTTC.